This T cell receptor beta chain was captured by sequencing in a study of shared clonotypes between healthy human individuals. At the level of the study: Donors consisted of a couple of women and three men between 18 and 49.

The table came from immunoSEQ multiplex PCR; TCRdb's copy has only in-frame clones and leaves some out. This sample carries roughly 2.2 million clones, more than 80% of them seen once, and the ten largest clones take under 0.45%. CD4+ cells underwent separation, giving CD45RA+ naive and CD45RA-negative memory subsets. This clone was recorded only once. The material sequenced was naive CD4+ T cells from PBMCs. Subset denoted: CD45RA+ positively selected. This clonotype was sampled from a man between 18 and 35 years old in good health. Some clones in this sample may be carry-over from other donors' samples.

The CDR3 DNA reads as TGTGCCAGTAGTATGCGGGCCATTTCCCTCGACGAGCAGTACTTC. This sequence encodes CASSMRAISLDEQYF. The chain employs TRBV19 and TRBJ2-7; a weak D match, TRBD2 (5 bases). Trimming cost V 3 bases and J 5 bases, with 17 bases left between them. This CDR3 has 15 amino acids. Germline V gene data show CDR1 as LNHDA and CDR2 as SQIVND (reference sequence). Variable domain in full (rest from reference TRBV19 and TRBJ2-7): DGGITQSPKYLFRKEGQNVTLSCEQNLNHDAMYWYRQDPGQGLRLIYYSQIVNDFQKGDIAEGYSVSREKKESFPLTVTSAQKNPTAFYLCASSMRAISLDEQYFGPGTRLTVT.